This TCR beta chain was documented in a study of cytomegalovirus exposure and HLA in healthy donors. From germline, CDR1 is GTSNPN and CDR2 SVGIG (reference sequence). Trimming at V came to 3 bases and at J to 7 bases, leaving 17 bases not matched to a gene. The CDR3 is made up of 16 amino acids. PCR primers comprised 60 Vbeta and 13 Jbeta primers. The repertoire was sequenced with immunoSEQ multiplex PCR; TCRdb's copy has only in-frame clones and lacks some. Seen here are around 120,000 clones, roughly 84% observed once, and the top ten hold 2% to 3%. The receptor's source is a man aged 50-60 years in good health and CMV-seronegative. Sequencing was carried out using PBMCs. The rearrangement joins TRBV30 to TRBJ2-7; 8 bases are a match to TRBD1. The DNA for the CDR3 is TGTGCCTGGAGGATGGCTGTCAGGACAGGGAATCTTGAGCAGTACTTC. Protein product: CAWRMAVRTGNLEQYF.